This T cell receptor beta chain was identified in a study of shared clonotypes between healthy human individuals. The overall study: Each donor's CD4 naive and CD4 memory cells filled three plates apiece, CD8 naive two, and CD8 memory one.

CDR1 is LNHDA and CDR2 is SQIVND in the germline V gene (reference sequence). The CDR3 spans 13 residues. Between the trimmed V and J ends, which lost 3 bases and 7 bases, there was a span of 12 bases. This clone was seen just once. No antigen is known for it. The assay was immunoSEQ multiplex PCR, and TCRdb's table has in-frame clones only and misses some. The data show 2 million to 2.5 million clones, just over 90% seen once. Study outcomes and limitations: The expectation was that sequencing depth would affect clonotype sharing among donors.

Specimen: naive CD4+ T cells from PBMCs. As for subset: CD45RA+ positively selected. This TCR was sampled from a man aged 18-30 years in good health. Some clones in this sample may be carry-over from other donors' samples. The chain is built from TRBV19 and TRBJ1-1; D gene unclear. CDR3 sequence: CASSIPGMGEAFF. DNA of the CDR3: TGTGCCAGTAGTATCCCGGGTATGGGTGAAGCTTTCTTT.